This T cell receptor (beta chain) is drawn from a study of T cell changes during pregnancy in multiple sclerosis. The V and J ends lost 5 bases and 4 bases respectively, with 13 bases between them. CDR3 size: 14 residues. CDR1 is MDHEN and CDR2 is SYDVKM in the germline V gene. The assay was immunoSEQ multiplex PCR, and TCRdb's table has in-frame clones only and misses some. The table shows about 64,000 clones, with approximately 96% occurring only once. The sequence was collected from a female donor with multiple sclerosis, enrolled in a pregnancy study. The chain carries TRBV28 and TRBJ2-3; D uncertain. The sequenced sample was CD8+ T cells from peripheral blood mononuclear cells, obtained after pregnancy. The CDR3, as DNA: TGTGCCAGCAGTCCCACCCAGGCAGCAGATACGCAGTATTTT. This sequence encodes CASSPTQAADTQYF.